The present T cell receptor beta chain was sequenced within a study of shared T cell receptors in the human thymus. The method was immunoSEQ multiplex PCR; TCRdb's version includes in-frame clones alone and lacks a portion of them. The sample lists 600,000 or so clones; roughly 86% were seen once. Germline V CDR1 and CDR2: GTSNPN, SVGIG (reference sequence). CDR3 length equals 18 residues. V shed 4 bases, J shed 4 bases, and the junction held 19 bases outside the gene matches. This sample was shared with a second study, whose subject was human thymus T cells. This second report adds: Resections obtained during corrective heart surgery supplied the thymus tissue. Gene usage for V and J segments appeared biased in thymic and blood repertoires. The related literature has documented a marked overlap of thymic repertoires among unrelated individuals.

The gene calls are TRBV30 and TRBJ2-4, with 7 bases fitting TRBD1. Sequenced input: thymocytes. The TCR comes from a boy under two years old with a congenital heart defect. CDR3: CAWIPVSEVVRGKNIQYF. DNA of the CDR3: TGTGCCTGGATCCCTGTAAGCGAGGTAGTCAGGGGGAAAAACATTCAGTACTTC.